The clone carrying this T cell receptor (beta chain) is a singleton in its sample. With 60 Vbeta and 13 Jbeta primers, the PCR was carried out. Produced via immunoSEQ multiplex PCR; TCRdb's table is partial and in-frame only. The data show about 230,000 clones, 78% seen once. The V and J ends lost 4 bases and 3 bases, in that order; junction bases with no gene match: 11. Germline V CDR1 and CDR2: MGHRA, YSYEKL. This CDR3 has 17 amino acids. These data originate in a study of cytomegalovirus exposure and HLA in healthy donors. Sequencing was done on a sample of PBMCs. The V and J genes are TRBV4-1 and TRBJ2-3; 9 nucleotides match TRBD1. The sequence derives from a boy between 10 and 17 years old in good health and CMV-seronegative. CDR3 protein: CASSPPARDRGTDTQYF. In DNA, the CDR3 is TGCGCCAGCAGCCCCCCGGCACGAGACAGGGGGACAGATACGCAGTATTTT.